This paragraph reports one T cell receptor (beta chain). This clonotype was counted a few times. Its recognized antigen is unknown. The junction and the germline gene differ at one end; a read error may be behind it. The method behind the library was multiplex PCR. The listed sequencing device is Illumina HiSeq 4000. To build TCR beta libraries, CDR3 regions were amplified by Arm-PCR using iRepertoire HTBI primers. Before sequencing, the PCR products underwent gel purification. On the authors' methods: A total of fewer than 65 TRBV and approximately 13 TRBJ segments were identified across samples and were used for gene usage analysis of CDR3 amino acid clonotypes. COPE and FqMerger were used to merge filtered high-quality paired reads into contigs. BLAST was used to align contigs to IMGT TRBV, TRBD and TRBJ reference genes, and CDR3 was defined according to IMGT. Clonotypes above 0.1% frequency were classified as highly expanded clones. Shannon entropy served as the measure of repertoire diversity, while the Gini coefficient captured V-J evenness. Clonotypes shared by more than one individual were considered public. TCRdb trimmed the raw reads at Q25, called clones with MiXCR and kept productive beta chains. Duplicate CDR3 protein sequences are folded into a single record with the most common DNA and genes. The V and J calls were not made by the authors but by TCRdb's processing. Here the sample has roughly 610,000 distinct CDR3 sequences; approximately 16% occur a single time. The ten largest clones add up to around 11% of the sample.

The data originate from a study of regulatory T cells in long-lasting Graves disease (dated by TCRdb to the early 2020s). Concerning the study at large: Antithyroid drugs had been taken for less than 3 months by newly diagnosed Graves' disease patients. This study used TCR sequencing and RNA sequencing of peripheral blood to compare persistent Graves' disease patients against newly diagnosed Graves' disease patients. The study took place in China and was registered as a clinical trial. A total of around 35 samples underwent TCR sequencing, from some 13 patients with persistent Graves' disease and 20 or so patients with newly diagnosed Graves' disease. What the research found in general, with its limitations: A larger number of public clonotypes was shared among persistent patients (around 2,500) than among newly diagnosed patients (over 850). Sequencing and analysis were limited to the TCR beta chain. As a limitation, the authors acknowledged that the small sample size may reduce accuracy. Peripheral blood alone was examined, since thyroid tissue, which constituted the primary lesion, could not be accessed. Lower TCR Shannon entropy and fewer highly expanded clones were observed in persistent Graves' disease patients than in newly diagnosed patients, which suggested clonal expansion. Preferential use of TRBV28, TRBJ1-2 and TRBJ2-5 was observed in persistent disease, whereas TRBV20-1 and TRBJ2-1 were favored in newly diagnosed disease.

The CDR3 runs 16 amino acids, cysteine and phenylalanine included. Only CDR3 DNA is held: 48 bases, read in frame from base 1. CDR1 and CDR2 were assigned from the germline V gene as SNHLY and FYNNEI. The time point label of this sample denotes: newly diagnosed GD, antithyroid drugs for less than 3 months. For both TCR sequencing and RNA sequencing, RNA was extracted from PBMCs using TRIzol. Graves' disease was diagnosed according to American Thyroid Association guidelines. Patients were recruited from an endocrinology department in Xi'an, China. From each patient, about 9.7 milliliters of peripheral blood was collected into an EDTA anticoagulant tube. Ficoll Paque Plus density gradient separation was used to isolate PBMCs, and no further T cell sorting was performed. RNA quality was checked with an Agilent 2100 Bioanalyzer and agarose gel, and concentration with a NanoDrop 2000. These data are also associated with another study on T cells in Graves' hyperthyroidism and ophthalmopathy. Reported in the second study: Stable Graves' hyperthyroidism was defined as no progression to ophthalmopathy during 18 months of follow-up. The hyperthyroidism patients were between 18 and 65 years old and newly diagnosed, with a disease duration of less than 2 months. The study excluded patients with uncontrolled infections, other autoimmune diseases, pregnancy or lactation. Clinical symptoms, serum thyroxine and TRAb, thyroid ultrasound, and orbital computed tomography formed the basis for the diagnoses. For the first round of RT-PCR on the TCR CDR3, the HTBI primer set was used together with the Qiagen OneStep RT-PCR kit. Most expanded thyroid clonotypes (frequency above 0.001) were also detected in blood, suggesting blood repertoires may reflect thyroid immune responses. A 13 V-J signature model separated ophthalmopathy from stable hyperthyroidism, with around 90% sensitivity and about 81% specificity in cross-validation and 80%/75% in testing. During validation, the model predicted progression to ophthalmopathy a median of about 5.9 months ahead of onset, with approximately 71% sensitivity and around 73% specificity. To identify TCR V-J signatures that set the groups apart, the researchers used a discovery cohort of 100 patients, made up of 40 to 45 with Graves' ophthalmopathy and 57 with stable Graves' hyperthyroidism. Whether ophthalmopathy could be predicted prospectively was tested in an independent validation cohort made up of 18 to 20 hyperthyroidism patients plus 17 patients who later progressed to ophthalmopathy. For training and testing, the 100 or so patients in the discovery cohort were randomly divided in a 7:3 ratio. The study also compared thyroid tissue and blood T-cell repertoires from several Graves' hyperthyroidism patients. Following sampling, methimazole starting at 30 mg daily was given to hyperthyroidism patients, and high-dose intravenous methylprednisolone was given to ophthalmopathy patients. The libraries were constructed in a second round of multiplex PCR and then size-selected and purified. Paired-end sequencing of the libraries was performed with 100 bp reads on an Illumina HiSeq2000. SOAPnuke was used to process the raw data, throwing out any read that contained adapters or uncalled bases, had a mean Phred below 15, or lacked an exact constant-primer or identifier match. High-quality paired reads were merged with COPE v1.2.5, and unique nucleotide sequences were defined as clonotypes. MiTCR v1.1 was used to align the clonotypes against IMGT TRBV, TRBD and TRBJ reference segments. The analysis included only V-J combinations with a frequency above 0.0001, which together covered over 98% of the repertoires. A TCS score was defined as the ratio of F50 (clonal expansion) to E x V (chaos), with BLOSUM62-based TCRdist applied between CDR3 peptides within each V-J. Welch's t-statistics and random forest reduced several hundred V-J features to 13, which were used in a naive Bayes classifier (R e1071). Sample size was not statistically predetermined, and investigators were not blinded to group allocation. The paper reports TCR Vbeta CDR3 sequencing of 135 peripheral blood samples: some 41 ophthalmopathy, some 80 hyperthyroidism and 17 progressor patients.

The source of this sequence is a man in his late teens or twenties with Graves disease. Donor details come from another sample of the same person, matched by shared clones. The chain couples TRBV2 to TRBJ2-7, and 8 junction bases match TRBD1. This specimen was peripheral blood mononuclear cells (PBMCs), taken at new diagnosis, from a patient treated with antithyroid drugs. The DNA reads as follows: TGTGCCAGCAGTGAAGAAAGGGGACAGGCCCACTACGGGCAGTACTTC. This yields the protein CASSEERGQAHYGQYF.